The present TCR beta chain was sequenced within a study of blood T cells in healthy people across ages. Study-wide points: Donors of long life had a larger count of naive CD4+ cells and greater diversity than aged donors.

The authors ran a second PCR of about 6 to 12 cycles using a sample-barcoded 5' primer and a J-beta primer mix. TCRdb re-called the 5' RACE reads through MiXCR, storing one row per CDR3 protein. The profile shows roughly 700,000 distinct CDR3 sequences, roughly 25% of them singletons. About this clonotype itself: No antigen is known for it.

CDR1 is MNHNS and CDR2 is SASEGT in the germline V gene. The V end lost 8 bases, the J end lost 0 bases, and 14 bases lay between the germline ends. The CDR3 is 15 amino acids. The data also belong to a second study, concerning T cells of mothers and their children. That work states: The study sampled three healthy Caucasian mothers and their six children. All extracted RNA went into cDNA synthesis, around 1.6 ug per 15 ul.

This chain connects TRBV6-1 to TRBJ2-1; D might be TRBD1 (6 bases). This sequence originates from a boy younger than 18 in good health. Material: blood. This CDR3 reads CASAPGDSSYNEQFF. Written as DNA, the CDR3 is TGTGCCAGCGCGCCAGGGGATAGCTCCTACAATGAGCAGTTCTTC.